A selection of T cell receptor beta chains follows, all from one sample in a study of identical twins. MiXCR, run by TCRdb on the 5' RACE reads, gives a single entry per CDR3 protein. The sample records hundreds of thousands of distinct CDR3 sequences, less than 10% being singletons. This sample also appeared in a second study, on yellow fever vaccine responses in identical twins.

Specimen: PBMCs. The receptor set was obtained from a woman between 18 and 29 years old in good health. CDR3s include the opening cysteine and the closing phenylalanine or tryptophan. A D gene is named only where the DNA matches it firmly. Some rows have no size entry. The others give once, few or many, or a class for an expanded clone.

CDR3nt	CDR3aa	v_gene	j_gene	d_gene	abundance
TGCGCCAGCAGAATTGGGACAGGAGAGGGTCAGCCCCAGCATTTT	CASRIGTGEGQPQHF	TRBV5-1	TRBJ1-5	TRBD1	many
TGTGCCAGCAGCCAAGATGTTTCGATTAATACGGAAAAACTGTTTTTT	CASSQDVSINTEKLFF	TRBV4-2	TRBJ1-4	NA	few
TGTGCCAGCAGTTACTCTCCCACCGGGGAGCTGTTTTTT	CASSYSPTGELFF	TRBV6-2/TRBV6-3	TRBJ2-2	NA	many
TGCGCCAGCAGCTCCGGGGTTCTAGCGGGAGGGCCCGAGACCCAGTACTTC	CASSSGVLAGGPETQYF	TRBV5-1	TRBJ2-5	TRBD2	few
TGTGCCAGTAGTACCAACCGGGGTCCAAAAGTGATTCAGTACTTC	CASSTNRGPKVIQYF	TRBV19	TRBJ2-4	NA	NA
TGTGCCAGCAGAGACAGGGTCGACGAGCAGTACTTC	CASRDRVDEQYF	TRBV28	TRBJ2-7	TRBD1	NA
TGTGCCACCGAAGCCGTAGTAACTAGCGGCCAAGAGACCCAGTACTTC	CATEAVVTSGQETQYF	TRBV6-2/TRBV6-3	TRBJ2-5	TRBD2	few
TGTGCCAGCAGTCAACAGGGTAATGGCTACACCTTC	CASSQQGNGYTF	TRBV28	TRBJ1-2	NA	NA
TGTGCCACCTCGGGGAACAGCCAAGAGACCCAGTACTTC	CATSGNSQETQYF	TRBV2	TRBJ2-5	NA	few
TGTGCCAGCCCGGAGGACGGGTACGAGCAGTACTTC	CASPEDGYEQYF	TRBV7-6	TRBJ2-7	NA	few
TGCAGTGCGGGGGAACCCAGTGAGCAGTTCTTC	CSAGEPSEQFF	TRBV20-1	TRBJ2-1	NA	NA
TGTGCCAGCAGTTACGTTAGCGGCCAAGAGACCCAGTACTTC	CASSYVSGQETQYF	TRBV6-5	TRBJ2-5	NA	NA
TGCGCTAGCAGCTCGGGCAGTGGAAACACCATATATTTT	CASSSGSGNTIYF	TRBV5-1	TRBJ1-3	NA	NA
TGTGCCAGCAGCCAATTTGATGTCAATGAGCAGTTCTTC	CASSQFDVNEQFF	TRBV14	TRBJ2-1	NA	many
TGTGCCAGCAGCCAAAAACTGCGGGGGGAGCTGTTTTTT	CASSQKLRGELFF	TRBV14	TRBJ2-2	NA	many
TGTGCCAGCAGCTTAGCTGTACAGCAAGAGACCCAGTACTTC	CASSLAVQQETQYF	TRBV5-6	TRBJ2-5	NA	few
TGCGCCAGCAGCTTGGAGGGGGCCCTCAATCAGCCCCAGCATTTT	CASSLEGALNQPQHF	TRBV5-1	TRBJ1-5	TRBD1	few
TGTGCCAGCAGTTTATATAGCGGGAAGTCCTACAATGAGCAGTTCTTC	CASSLYSGKSYNEQFF	TRBV27	TRBJ2-1	TRBD2	NA
TGTGCCATCTCGGGCCAGGGGGATAGCAATCAGCCCCAGCATTTT	CAISGQGDSNQPQHF	TRBV10-3	TRBJ1-5	TRBD1	many
TGTGCCAGCACCGAAAACCTAGCGGGGGGCTTGTTCTTC	CASTENLAGGLFF	TRBV28	TRBJ2-1	TRBD2	few
TGCAGTGCTCGAGACCCGGGACAGGGGTATCAGCCCCAGCATTTT	CSARDPGQGYQPQHF	TRBV20-1	TRBJ1-5	TRBD1	many
TGTGCCAGCAGTCCTGAGACAGGGGGCAGCTATGGCTACACCTTC	CASSPETGGSYGYTF	TRBV12-3/TRBV12-4	TRBJ1-2	TRBD1	many
TGCAGTGCTGGAGGCGAGTCAGGGGATACGCAGTATTTT	CSAGGESGDTQYF	TRBV20-1	TRBJ2-3	NA	many
TGTGCCAGCAGCCAAGATCAGGGGCCGTCGTTCGCAGATTTTGGGTATGCAACTAATGAAAAACTGTTTTTT	CASSQDQGPSFADFGYATNEKLFF	TRBV14	TRBJ1-4	NA	NA
TGTGCCATCAGGGGCCAGAGGGGGGAAAAACTGTTTTTT	CAIRGQRGEKLFF	TRBV10-3	TRBJ1-4	NA	NA
TGTGCCAGCAGCTTAGGGACTGGCAAATACGAGCAGTACTTC	CASSLGTGKYEQYF	TRBV7-9	TRBJ2-7	NA	NA
TGTGCCAGTAGTATGGCTGATCTGGGATATGGATGGAATGAGCAGTTCTTC	CASSMADLGYGWNEQFF	TRBV19	TRBJ2-1	NA	NA
TGTGCCAGCAGTGGCGGGACAGGGGGTTTTGCGCAGTACTTC	CASSGGTGGFAQYF	TRBV25-1	TRBJ2-7	TRBD1	NA
TGCAGCGCCGACAGTCCTAGCACAGATACGCAGTATTTT	CSADSPSTDTQYF	TRBV29-1	TRBJ2-3	NA	many
TGTGCCAGCAGCTTAGTAGCGGGAGGGAGCTCCTACAATGAGCAGTTCTTC	CASSLVAGGSSYNEQFF	TRBV7-2	TRBJ2-1	TRBD2	many
TGCAGCGTTTTAGGGGGACCAAACATTCAGTACTTC	CSVLGGPNIQYF	TRBV29-1	TRBJ2-4	NA	NA
TGTGCCAGCCGAGATCCGGGACAGGGGAAGGAGACCCAGTACTTC	CASRDPGQGKETQYF	TRBV6-1	TRBJ2-5	TRBD1	NA
TGTGCCAGCAGGACCGGGGCAGCTGGGGGGAATCAGCCCCAGCATTTT	CASRTGAAGGNQPQHF	TRBV27	TRBJ1-5	NA	many
TGTGCCAGCAGGGAACAGGGGGCAGGTAATTCACCCCTCCACTTT	CASREQGAGNSPLHF	TRBV6-1	TRBJ1-6	TRBD1	many
TGCGCCAGCAGCCAATCTCTAGCGGGAGGCGGGGGAGAGACCCAGTACTTC	CASSQSLAGGGGETQYF	TRBV4-3	TRBJ2-5	TRBD2	few
TGTGCCAGCAGCCAAGTACAGAGCCCCGAAAAACTGTTTTTT	CASSQVQSPEKLFF	TRBV4-2	TRBJ1-4	NA	NA
TGTGCCAGCAGCCAAGCCTACAACAGACAGGGGGGGAGCAATGAGCAGTTCTTC	CASSQAYNRQGGSNEQFF	TRBV3-1	TRBJ2-1	TRBD1	few
TGCAGTGCAACCGGGACTAGCGGTACCCGGGAATACGAGCAGTACTTC	CSATGTSGTREYEQYF	TRBV20-1	TRBJ2-7	TRBD2	few
TGTGCCAGCAGCGTAGGGCAGGGGAGGCGTACGCAGTATTTT	CASSVGQGRRTQYF	TRBV9	TRBJ2-3	NA	few
TGTGCCAGCAGTTATGGTACGGAGAAGAACACTGAAGCTTTCTTT	CASSYGTEKNTEAFF	TRBV6-5	TRBJ1-1	NA	NA
TGTGCCAGCAGCCGCCGCGTAGGGGCCACAGATACGCAGTATTTT	CASSRRVGATDTQYF	TRBV7-9	TRBJ2-3	NA	many
TGTGCCAGCAGCCGCGACAGGGGCGACTCTGGAAACACCATATATTTT	CASSRDRGDSGNTIYF	TRBV3-1	TRBJ1-3	TRBD1	many
TGTGCCAGCTCACCACGGGGTTTGGCGAACACCGGGGAGCTGTTTTTT	CASSPRGLANTGELFF	TRBV18	TRBJ2-2	NA	NA
TGTGCCAGCAGCGTAGGGGGTCGGACTAGCGGGGGCCTAAGGAGCACAGATACGCAGTATTTT	CASSVGGRTSGGLRSTDTQYF	TRBV9	TRBJ2-3	TRBD2	few
TGTGCCAGCACCGTGCGCACGGTCATGAACACTGAAGCTTTCTTT	CASTVRTVMNTEAFF	TRBV28	TRBJ1-1	NA	few
TGCAGTGCTTCTGCCAGGGTACGGATGGATGAGCAGTTCTTC	CSASARVRMDEQFF	TRBV20-1	TRBJ2-1	NA	few
TGTGCCAGCAGTTACCTCTTTAGCGGGAGGAAAGAGACCCAGTACTTC	CASSYLFSGRKETQYF	TRBV6-5	TRBJ2-5	TRBD2	NA